Described below is a single T cell receptor (beta chain) sequence and its context. Its antigen is as yet unknown. One entry per CDR3 protein results from TCRdb running MiXCR on the 5' RACE reads. The sample carries over 300,000 distinct CDR3 sequences, approximately 22% recorded once. This sample is part of a study of T-cell memory formation after mild COVID-19. General study results and limits: A subset of responding clones appeared in pre-infection memory, suggesting cross-reactive memory joined. Proof of SARS-CoV-2 specificity was absent for the second-wave clones that crested on day 37.

The sample consisted of PBMCs or a T cell subset sorted from them (not recorded which). The receptor was derived from a man aged 18 to 30 who had mild COVID-19 (a few samples of this study predate the infection). Cell type and time point are not known.

The CDR3 nucleotides are TGTGCCAGCAGGGAGACAGGGGCATACAATGAGCAGTTCTTC. Translated: CASRETGAYNEQFF. This sequence joins TRBV6-5 and TRBJ2-1, with 8 bases fitting TRBD1. Germline V CDR1 and CDR2: MNHEY, SVGAGI. The length of the CDR3 is 14 residues. Trimming at V came to 6 bases and at J to 4 bases, leaving 5 bases not matched to a gene.